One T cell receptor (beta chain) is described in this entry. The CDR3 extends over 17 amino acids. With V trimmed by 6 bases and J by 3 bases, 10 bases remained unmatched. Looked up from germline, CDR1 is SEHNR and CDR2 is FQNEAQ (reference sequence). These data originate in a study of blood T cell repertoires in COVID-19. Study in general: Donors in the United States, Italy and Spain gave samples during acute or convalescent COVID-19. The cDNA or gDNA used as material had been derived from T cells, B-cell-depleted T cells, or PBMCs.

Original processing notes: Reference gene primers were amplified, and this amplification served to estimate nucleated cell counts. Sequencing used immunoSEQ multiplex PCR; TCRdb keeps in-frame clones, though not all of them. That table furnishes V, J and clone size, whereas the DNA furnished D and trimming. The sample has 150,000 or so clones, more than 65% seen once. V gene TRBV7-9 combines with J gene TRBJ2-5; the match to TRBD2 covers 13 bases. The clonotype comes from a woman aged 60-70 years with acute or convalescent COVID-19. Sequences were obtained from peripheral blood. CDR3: CASRSSGTSGTEETQYF. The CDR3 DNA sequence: TGTGCCAGCAGATCATCCGGGACTAGCGGGACCGAAGAGACCCAGTACTTC.